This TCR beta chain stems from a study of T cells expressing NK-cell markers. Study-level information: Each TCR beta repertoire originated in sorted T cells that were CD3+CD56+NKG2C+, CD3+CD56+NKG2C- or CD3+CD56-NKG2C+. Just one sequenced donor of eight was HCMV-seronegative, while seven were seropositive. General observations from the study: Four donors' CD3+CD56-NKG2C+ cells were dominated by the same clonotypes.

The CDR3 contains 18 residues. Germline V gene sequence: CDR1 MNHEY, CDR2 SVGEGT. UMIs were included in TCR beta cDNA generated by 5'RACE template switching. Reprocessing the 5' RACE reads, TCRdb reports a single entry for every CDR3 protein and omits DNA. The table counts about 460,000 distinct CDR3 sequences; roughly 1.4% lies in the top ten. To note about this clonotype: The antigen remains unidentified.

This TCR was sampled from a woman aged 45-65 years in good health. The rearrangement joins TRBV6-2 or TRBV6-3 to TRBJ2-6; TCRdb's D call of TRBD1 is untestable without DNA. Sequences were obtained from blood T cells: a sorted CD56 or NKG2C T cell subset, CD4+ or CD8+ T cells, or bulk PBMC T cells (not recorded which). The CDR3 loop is CASTSGTGSYSGANVLTF.